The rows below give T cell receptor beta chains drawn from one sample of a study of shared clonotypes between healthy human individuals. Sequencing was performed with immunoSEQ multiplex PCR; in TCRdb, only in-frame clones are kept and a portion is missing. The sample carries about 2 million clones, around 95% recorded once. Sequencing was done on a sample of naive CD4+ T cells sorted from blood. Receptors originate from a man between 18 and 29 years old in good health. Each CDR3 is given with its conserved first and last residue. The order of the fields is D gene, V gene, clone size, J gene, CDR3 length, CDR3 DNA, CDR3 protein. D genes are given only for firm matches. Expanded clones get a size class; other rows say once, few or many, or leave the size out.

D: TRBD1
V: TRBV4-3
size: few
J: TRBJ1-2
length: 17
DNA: TGCGCCAGCAGCCCAGGCTTAGAAGGGGGCGAGGGGTATGGCTACACCTTC
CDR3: CASSPGLEGGEGYGYTF

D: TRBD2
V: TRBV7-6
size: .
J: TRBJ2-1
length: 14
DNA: TGTGCCAGCAGCCAGGGAGGGTTCGGGAATGAGCAGTTCTTC
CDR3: CASSQGGFGNEQFF

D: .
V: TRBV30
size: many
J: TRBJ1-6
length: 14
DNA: TGTGCCTGGACGGGGGGACAAATAAATTCACCCCTCCACTTT
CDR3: CAWTGGQINSPLHF

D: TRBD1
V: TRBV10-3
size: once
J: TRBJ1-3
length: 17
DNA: TGTGCCATCAGTGAGTCGGTGCAGGGGGCTGCTGGAAACACCATATATTTT
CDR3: CAISESVQGAAGNTIYF

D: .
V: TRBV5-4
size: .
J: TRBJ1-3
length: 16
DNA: TGTGCCAGCAGCTTACAGGCCAGGGGCTCTGGAAACACCATATATTTT
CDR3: CASSLQARGSGNTIYF

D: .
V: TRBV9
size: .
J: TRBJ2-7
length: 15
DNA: TGTGCCAGCAGTCGTGAAGGCGGGGCCTCCTACGAGCAGTACTTC
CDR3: CASSREGGASYEQYF

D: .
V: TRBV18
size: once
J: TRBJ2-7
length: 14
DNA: TGTGCCAGCTCACCACCGGATCTGATTCTCGAGCAGTACTTC
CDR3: CASSPPDLILEQYF

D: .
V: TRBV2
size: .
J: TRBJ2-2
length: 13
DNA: TGTGCCAGCAGTGCCCAGAACACCGGGGAGCTGTTTTTT
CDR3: CASSAQNTGELFF

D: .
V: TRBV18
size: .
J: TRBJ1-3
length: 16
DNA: TGTGCCAGCTCACCAGGAGAAGGGCTCTCTGGAAACACCATATATTTT
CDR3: CASSPGEGLSGNTIYF

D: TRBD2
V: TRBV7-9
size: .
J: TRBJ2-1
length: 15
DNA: TGTGCCAGCAGGGCTACTAGCGGGAGTTTCGATGAGCAGTTCTTC
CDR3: CASRATSGSFDEQFF

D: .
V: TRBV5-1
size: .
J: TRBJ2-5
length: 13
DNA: TGCGCCAGCAGCTTATACAACCAAGAGACCCAGTACTTC
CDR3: CASSLYNQETQYF

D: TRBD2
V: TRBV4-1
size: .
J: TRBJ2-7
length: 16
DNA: TGCGCCAGCAGCCAAGAGACTAGCGGGAGTTCCTACGAGCAGTACTTC
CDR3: CASSQETSGSSYEQYF

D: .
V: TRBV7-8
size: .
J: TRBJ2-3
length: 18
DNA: TGTGCCAGCAGCTACCTTGTCACCGGGACTTTGAGCACAGATACGCAGTATTTT
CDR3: CASSYLVTGTLSTDTQYF

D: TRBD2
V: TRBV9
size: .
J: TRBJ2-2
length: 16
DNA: TGTGCCAGCAGCCCCGGCTCGGGGGGAGGCGCCGGGGAGCTGTTTTTT
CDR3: CASSPGSGGGAGELFF

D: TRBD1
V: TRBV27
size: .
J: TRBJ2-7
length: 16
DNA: TGTGCCAGCAGTTCGCCGGGACAGGCGGGAACCTACGAGCAGTACTTC
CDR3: CASSSPGQAGTYEQYF

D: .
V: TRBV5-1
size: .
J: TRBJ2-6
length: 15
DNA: TGCGCCAGCAGCTTGGACCAGTCTGGGGCCAACGTCCTGACTTTC
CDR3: CASSLDQSGANVLTF

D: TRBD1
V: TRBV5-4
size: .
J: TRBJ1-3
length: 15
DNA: TGTGCCAGCAGCTCCGTGGGACAGGGGTTAAACACCATATATTTT
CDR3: CASSSVGQGLNTIYF

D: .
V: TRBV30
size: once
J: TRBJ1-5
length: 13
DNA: TGTGCCTGGAGGCGGTTCTCAGGTCAGCCCCAGCATTTT
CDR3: CAWRRFSGQPQHF